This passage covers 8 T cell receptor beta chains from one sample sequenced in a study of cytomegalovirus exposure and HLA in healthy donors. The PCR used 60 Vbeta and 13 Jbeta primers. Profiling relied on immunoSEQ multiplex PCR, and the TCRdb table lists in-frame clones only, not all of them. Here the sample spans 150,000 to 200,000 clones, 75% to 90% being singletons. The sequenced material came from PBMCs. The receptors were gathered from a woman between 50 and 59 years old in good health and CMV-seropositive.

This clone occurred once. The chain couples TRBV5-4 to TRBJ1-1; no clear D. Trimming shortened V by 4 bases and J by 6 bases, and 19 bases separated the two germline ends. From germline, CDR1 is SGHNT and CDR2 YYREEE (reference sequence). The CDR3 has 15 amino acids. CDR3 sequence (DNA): TGTGCCAGCAGCCCCCCCGGTCGGGTGTCAGCTGAAGCTTTCTTT. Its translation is CASSPPGRVSAEAFF.

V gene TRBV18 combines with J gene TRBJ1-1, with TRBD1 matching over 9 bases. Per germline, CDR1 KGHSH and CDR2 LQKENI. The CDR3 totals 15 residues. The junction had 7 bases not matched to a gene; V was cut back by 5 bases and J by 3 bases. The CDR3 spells CASSTGGGVYTEAFF. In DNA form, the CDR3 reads TGTGCCAGCTCAACAGGGGGCGGTGTATACACTGAAGCTTTCTTT.

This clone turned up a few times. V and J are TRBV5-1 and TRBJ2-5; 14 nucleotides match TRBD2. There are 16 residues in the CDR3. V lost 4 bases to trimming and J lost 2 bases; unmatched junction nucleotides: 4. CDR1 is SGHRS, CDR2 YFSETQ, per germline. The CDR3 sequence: CASSPRLAGGQETQYF. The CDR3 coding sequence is TGCGCCAGCAGCCCTAGACTAGCGGGAGGGCAAGAGACCCAGTACTTC.

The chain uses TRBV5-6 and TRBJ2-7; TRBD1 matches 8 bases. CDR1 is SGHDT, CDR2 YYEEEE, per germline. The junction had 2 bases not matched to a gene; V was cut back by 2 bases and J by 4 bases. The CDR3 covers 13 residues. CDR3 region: CASSLNRGYEQYF. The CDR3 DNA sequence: TGTGCCAGCAGCTTAAACAGGGGGTACGAGCAGTACTTC. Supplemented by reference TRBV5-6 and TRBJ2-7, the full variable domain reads DAGVTQSPTHLIKTRGQQVTLRCSPKSGHDTVSWYQQALGQGPQFIFQYYEEEERQRGNFPDRFSGHQFPNYSSELNVNALLLGDSALYLCASSLNRGYEQYFGPGTRLTVT.

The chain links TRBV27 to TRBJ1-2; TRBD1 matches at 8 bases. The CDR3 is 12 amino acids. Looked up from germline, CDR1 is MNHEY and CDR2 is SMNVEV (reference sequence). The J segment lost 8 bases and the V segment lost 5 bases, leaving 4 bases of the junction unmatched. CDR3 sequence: CASSTDRGGYTF. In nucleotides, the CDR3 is TGTGCCAGCAGTACTGACAGGGGCGGCTACACCTTC.

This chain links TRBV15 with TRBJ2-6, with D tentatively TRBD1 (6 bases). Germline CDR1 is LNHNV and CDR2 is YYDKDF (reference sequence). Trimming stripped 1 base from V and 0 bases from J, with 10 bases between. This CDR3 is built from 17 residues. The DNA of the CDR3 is TGTGCCACCAGCAGAGGACAGGAGAGCTCTGGGGCCAACGTCCTGACTTTC. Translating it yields CATSRGQESSGANVLTF.

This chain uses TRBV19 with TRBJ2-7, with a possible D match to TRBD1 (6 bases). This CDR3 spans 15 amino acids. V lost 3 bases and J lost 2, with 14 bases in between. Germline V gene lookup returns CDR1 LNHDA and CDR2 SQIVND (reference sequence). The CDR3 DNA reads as TGTGCCAGTAGTATTCAACCGGGACACCCCTACGAGCAGTACTTC. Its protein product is CASSIQPGHPYEQYF.

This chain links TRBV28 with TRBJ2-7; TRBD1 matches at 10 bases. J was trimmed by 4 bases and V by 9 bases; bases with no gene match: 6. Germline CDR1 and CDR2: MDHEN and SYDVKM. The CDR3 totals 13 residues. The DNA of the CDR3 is TGTGCCAGTATCCCGGGACAGGGGTACGAGCAGTACTTC. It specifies CASIPGQGYEQYF.